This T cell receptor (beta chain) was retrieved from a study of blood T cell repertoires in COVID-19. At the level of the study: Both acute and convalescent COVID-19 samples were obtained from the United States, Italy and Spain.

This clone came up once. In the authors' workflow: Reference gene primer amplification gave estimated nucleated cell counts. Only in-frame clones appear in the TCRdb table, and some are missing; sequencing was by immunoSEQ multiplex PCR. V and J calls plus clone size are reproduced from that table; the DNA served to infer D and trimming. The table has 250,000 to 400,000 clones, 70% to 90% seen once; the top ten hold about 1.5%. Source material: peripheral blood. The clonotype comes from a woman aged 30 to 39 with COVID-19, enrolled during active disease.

CDR3 DNA: TGTGCCAGCAGACACTCACGAAGGGGGCGGAGCAATCAGCCCCAGCATTTT. As protein: CASRHSRRGRSNQPQHF. The rearrangement links TRBV28 to TRBJ1-5, with 7 bases identical to TRBD1. Unmatched junction bases numbered 12, after V lost 6 bases and J lost 1 base. Per the germline V gene, CDR1 is MDHEN and CDR2 is SYDVKM. CDR3 length equals 17 residues.